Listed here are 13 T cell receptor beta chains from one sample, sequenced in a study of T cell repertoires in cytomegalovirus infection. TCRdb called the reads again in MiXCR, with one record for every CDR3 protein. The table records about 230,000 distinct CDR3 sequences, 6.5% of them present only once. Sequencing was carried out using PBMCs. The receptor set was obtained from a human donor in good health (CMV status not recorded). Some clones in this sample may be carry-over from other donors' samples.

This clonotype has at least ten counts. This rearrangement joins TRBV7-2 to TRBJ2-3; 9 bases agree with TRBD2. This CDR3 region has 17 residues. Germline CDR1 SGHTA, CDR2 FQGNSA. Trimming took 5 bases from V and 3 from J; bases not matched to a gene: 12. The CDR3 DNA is TGTGCCAGCAGCCCCCTTGGCGGGGGGGACCAGACAGATACGCAGTATTTT. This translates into CASSPLGGGDQTDTQYF.

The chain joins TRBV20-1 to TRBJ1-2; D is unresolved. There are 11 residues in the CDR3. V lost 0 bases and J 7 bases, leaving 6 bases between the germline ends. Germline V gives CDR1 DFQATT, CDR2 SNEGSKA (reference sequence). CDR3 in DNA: TGCAGTGCTAGAGAATGGGGTGGCTACACCTTC. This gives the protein CSAREWGGYTF.

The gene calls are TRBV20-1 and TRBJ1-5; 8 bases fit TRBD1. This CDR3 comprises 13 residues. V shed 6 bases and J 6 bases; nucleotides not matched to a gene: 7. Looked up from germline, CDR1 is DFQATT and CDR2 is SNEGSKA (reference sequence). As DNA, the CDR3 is TGCAGTGCCCAGGACAGGGAAAGTCAGCCCCAGCATTTT. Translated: CSAQDRESQPQHF.

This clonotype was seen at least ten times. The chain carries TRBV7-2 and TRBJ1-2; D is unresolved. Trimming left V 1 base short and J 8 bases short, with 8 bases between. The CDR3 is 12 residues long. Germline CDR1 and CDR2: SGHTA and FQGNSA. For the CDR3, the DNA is TGTGCCAGCAGCTTAGAAAGGCGCGGCTACACCTTC. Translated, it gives CASSLERRGYTF.

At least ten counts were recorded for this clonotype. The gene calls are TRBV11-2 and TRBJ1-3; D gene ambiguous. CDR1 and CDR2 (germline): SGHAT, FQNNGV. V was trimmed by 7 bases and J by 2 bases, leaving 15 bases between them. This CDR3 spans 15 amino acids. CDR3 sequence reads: CASTTTRGPGNTIYF. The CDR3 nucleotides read TGTGCCAGCACTACTACGCGGGGTCCTGGAAACACCATATATTTT.

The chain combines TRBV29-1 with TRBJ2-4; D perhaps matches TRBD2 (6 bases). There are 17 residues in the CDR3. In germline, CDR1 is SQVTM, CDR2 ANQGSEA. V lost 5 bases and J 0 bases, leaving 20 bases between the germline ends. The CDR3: CSVLPAGRDLAKNIQYF. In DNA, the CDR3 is TGCAGCGTTCTCCCCGCGGGAAGAGACTTAGCCAAAAACATTCAGTACTTC.

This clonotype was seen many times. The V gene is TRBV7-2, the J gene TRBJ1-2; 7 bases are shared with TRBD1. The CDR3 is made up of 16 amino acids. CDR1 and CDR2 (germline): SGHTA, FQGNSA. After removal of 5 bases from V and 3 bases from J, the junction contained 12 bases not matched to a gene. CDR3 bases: TGTGCCAGCAGCGGGAAGGGAAGGGACAGCTACTATGGCTACACCTTC. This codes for CASSGKGRDSYYGYTF.

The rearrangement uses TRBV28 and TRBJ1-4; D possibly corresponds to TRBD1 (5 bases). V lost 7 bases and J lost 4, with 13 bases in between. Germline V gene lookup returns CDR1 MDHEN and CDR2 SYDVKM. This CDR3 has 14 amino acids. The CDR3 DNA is TGTGCCAGCACCCGGGGGGGGAATAATGAAAAACTGTTTTTT. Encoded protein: CASTRGGNNEKLFF. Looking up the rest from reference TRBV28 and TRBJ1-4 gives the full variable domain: DVKVTQSSRYLVKRTGEKVFLECVQDMDHENMFWYRQDPGLGLRLIYFSYDVKMKEKGDIPEGYSVSREKKERFSLILESASTNQTSMYLCASTRGGNNEKLFFGSGTQLSVL.

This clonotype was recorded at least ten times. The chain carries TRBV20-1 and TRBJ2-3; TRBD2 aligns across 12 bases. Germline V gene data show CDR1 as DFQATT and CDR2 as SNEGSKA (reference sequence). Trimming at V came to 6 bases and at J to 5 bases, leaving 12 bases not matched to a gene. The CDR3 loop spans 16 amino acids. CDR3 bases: TGCAGTGCAAGACGGCTAGCGGGGGGGCTTGGAGATACGCAGTATTTT. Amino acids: CSARRLAGGLGDTQYF.

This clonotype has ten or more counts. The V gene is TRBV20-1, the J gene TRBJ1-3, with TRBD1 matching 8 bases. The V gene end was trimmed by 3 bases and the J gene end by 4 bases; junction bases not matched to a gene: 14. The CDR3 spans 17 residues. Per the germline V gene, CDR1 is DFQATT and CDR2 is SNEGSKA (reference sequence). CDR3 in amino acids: CSARPPPGQDYGNTIYF. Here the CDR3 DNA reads TGCAGTGCTAGGCCCCCTCCGGGACAGGATTACGGAAACACCATATATTTT.

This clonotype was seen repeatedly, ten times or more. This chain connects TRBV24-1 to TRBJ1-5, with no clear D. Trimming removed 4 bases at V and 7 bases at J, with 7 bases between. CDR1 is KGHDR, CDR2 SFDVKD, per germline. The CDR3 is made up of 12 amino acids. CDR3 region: CATSEPEQPQHF. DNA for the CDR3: TGTGCCACCAGTGAACCGGAACAGCCCCAGCATTTT.

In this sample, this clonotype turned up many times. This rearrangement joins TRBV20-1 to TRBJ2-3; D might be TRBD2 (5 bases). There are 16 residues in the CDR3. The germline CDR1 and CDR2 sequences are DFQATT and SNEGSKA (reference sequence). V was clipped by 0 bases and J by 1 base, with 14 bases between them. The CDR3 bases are TGCAGTGCTAGAGATCCGTTTGTGAGGGGCACAGATACGCAGTATTTT. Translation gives CSARDPFVRGTDTQYF.

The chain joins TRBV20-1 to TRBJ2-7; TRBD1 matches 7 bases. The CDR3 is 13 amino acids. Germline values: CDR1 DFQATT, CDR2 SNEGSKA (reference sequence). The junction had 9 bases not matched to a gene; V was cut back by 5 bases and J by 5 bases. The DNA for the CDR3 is TGCAGTGCTCCGAGGCAAGGGGGCGACGAGCAGTACTTC. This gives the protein CSAPRQGGDEQYF.